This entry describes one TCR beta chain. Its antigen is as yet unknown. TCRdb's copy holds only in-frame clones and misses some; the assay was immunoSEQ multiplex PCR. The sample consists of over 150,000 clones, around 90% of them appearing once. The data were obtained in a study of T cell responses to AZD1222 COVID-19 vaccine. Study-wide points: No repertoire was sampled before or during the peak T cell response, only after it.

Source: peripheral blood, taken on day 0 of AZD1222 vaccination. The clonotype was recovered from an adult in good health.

CDR3 DNA: TGCGCCAGCAGCCAAGGCGGCGGTTCATCCCGGGGCACAGATACGCAGTATTTT. Residues: CASSQGGGSSRGTDTQYF. The chain combines TRBV4-3 with TRBJ2-3; no clear D. Per the germline V gene, CDR1 is LGHNA and CDR2 is YSLEER. This CDR3 spans 18 amino acids. V shed 1 base and J shed 1 base, with 18 bases lying between them.